This TCR beta chain was captured in a study of cytomegalovirus exposure and HLA in healthy donors. The germline gives CDR1 GTSNPN, CDR2 SVGIG (reference sequence). Trimming removed 1 base at V and 0 bases at J, with 7 bases between. This CDR3 contains 14 residues. Some clones are missing from TCRdb's copy, which holds only in-frame ones; the method was immunoSEQ multiplex PCR. The sample includes about 110,000 clones, approximately 89% of them seen just once. Specimen: PBMCs. J is TRBJ1-5 and V is TRBV30; D is undetermined. The clonotype comes from a woman between 18 and 29 years old in good health and CMV-seronegative. The CDR3 protein is CAWSGVDSNQPQHF. The CDR3 DNA reads as TGTGCCTGGAGTGGTGTAGATAGCAATCAGCCCCAGCATTTT. Filled out from reference TRBV30 and TRBJ1-5, the complete variable domain reads SQTIHQWPATLVQPVGSPLSLECTVEGTSNPNLYWYRQAAGRGLQLLFYSVGIGQISSEVPQNLSASRPQDRQFILSSKKLLLSDSGFYLCAWSGVDSNQPQHFGDGTRLSIL.